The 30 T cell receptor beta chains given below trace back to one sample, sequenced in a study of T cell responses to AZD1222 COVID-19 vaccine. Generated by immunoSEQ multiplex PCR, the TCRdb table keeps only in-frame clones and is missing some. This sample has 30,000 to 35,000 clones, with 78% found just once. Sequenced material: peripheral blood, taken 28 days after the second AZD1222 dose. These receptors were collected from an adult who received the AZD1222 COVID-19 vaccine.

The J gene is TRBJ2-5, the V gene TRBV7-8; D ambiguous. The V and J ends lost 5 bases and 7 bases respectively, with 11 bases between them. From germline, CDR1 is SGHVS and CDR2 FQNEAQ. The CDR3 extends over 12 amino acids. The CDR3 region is CASSPRFVTQYF. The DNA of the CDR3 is TGTGCCAGCAGCCCCCGTTTTGTGACCCAGTACTTC.

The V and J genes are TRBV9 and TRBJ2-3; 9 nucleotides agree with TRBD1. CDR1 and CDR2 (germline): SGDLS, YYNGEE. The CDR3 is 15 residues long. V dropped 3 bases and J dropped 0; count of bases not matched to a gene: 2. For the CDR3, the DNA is TGTGCCAGCAGCGACAGGGGGCGAAGCACAGATACGCAGTATTTT. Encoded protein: CASSDRGRSTDTQYF.

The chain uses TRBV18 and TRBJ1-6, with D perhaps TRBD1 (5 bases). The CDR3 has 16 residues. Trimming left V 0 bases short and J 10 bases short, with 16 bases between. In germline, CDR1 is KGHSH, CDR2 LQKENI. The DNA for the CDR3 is TGTGCCAGCTCACCACCCCAACTCACGGGGGGATCACCCCTCCACTTT. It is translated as CASSPPQLTGGSPLHF.

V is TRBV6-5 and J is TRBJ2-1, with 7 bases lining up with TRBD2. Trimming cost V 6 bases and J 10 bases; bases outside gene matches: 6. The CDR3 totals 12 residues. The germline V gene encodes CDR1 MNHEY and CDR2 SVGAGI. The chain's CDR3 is CASRAGVLEQFF. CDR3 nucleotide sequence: TGTGCCAGCAGGGCGGGAGTGTTGGAGCAGTTCTTC.

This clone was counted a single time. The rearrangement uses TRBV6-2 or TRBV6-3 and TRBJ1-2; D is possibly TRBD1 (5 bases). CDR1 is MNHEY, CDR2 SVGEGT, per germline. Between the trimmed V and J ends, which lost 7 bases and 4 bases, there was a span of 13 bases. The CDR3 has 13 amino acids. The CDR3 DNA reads TGTGCCAGCAACCCGACTCAGGGCTATGGCTACACCTTC. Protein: CASNPTQGYGYTF.

The CDR3: CSASGVNTEAFF. The CDR3 coding sequence is TGCAGTGCTAGTGGAGTGAACACTGAAGCTTTCTTT. This chain joins TRBV20-1 and TRBJ1-1; D gene unclear. CDR3 length: 12 residues. Germline V CDR1 and CDR2: DFQATT, SNEGSKA (reference sequence). Deletions cut 3 bases from V and 0 bases from J, with 5 bases between.

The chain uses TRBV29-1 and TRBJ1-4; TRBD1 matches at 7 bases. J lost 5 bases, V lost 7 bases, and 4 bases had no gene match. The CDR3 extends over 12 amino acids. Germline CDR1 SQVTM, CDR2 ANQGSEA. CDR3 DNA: TGCAGCGCAGGGACAGCAAATGAAAAACTGTTTTTT. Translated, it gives CSAGTANEKLFF.

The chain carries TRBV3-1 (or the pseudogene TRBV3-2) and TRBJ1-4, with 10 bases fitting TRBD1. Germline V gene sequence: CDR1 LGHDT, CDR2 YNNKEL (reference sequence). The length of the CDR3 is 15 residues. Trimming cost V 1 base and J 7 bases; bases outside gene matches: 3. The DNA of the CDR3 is TGTGCCAGCAGCCAAGGGGACAGGGGCGGTGAAAAACTGTTTTTT. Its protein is CASSQGDRGGEKLFF.

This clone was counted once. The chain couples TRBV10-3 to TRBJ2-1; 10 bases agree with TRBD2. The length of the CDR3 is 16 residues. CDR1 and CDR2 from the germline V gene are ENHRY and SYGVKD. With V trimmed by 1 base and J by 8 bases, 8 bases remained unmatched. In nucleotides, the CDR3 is TGTGCCATCAGTGAGTATCCAGCGGGGGGGGAGCATGAGCAGTTCTTC. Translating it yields CAISEYPAGGEHEQFF.

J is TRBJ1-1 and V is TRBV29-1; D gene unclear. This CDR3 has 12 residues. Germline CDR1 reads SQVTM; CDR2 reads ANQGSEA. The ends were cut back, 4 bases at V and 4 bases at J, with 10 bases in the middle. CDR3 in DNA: TGCAGCGTTGCCAGAGAGGGCACTGAAGCTTTCTTT. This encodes CSVAREGTEAFF.

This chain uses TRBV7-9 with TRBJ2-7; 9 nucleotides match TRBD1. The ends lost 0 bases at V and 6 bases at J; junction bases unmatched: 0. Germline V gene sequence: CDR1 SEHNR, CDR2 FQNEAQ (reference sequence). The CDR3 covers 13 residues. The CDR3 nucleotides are TGTGCCAGCAGCTTAGCGGGACAGGGCGAGCAGTACTTC. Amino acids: CASSLAGQGEQYF.

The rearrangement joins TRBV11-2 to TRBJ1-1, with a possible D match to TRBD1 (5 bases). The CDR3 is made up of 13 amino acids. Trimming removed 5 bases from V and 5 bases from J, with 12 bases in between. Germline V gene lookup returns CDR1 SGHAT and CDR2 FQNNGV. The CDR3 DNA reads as TGTGCCAGCAGCAACCAGGGTATTACTGAAGCTTTCTTT. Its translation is CASSNQGITEAFF.

The CDR3: CASGVSQPQHF. CDR3 in DNA: TGTGCTAGTGGTGTTAGTCAGCCCCAGCATTTT. The rearrangement links TRBV12-5 to TRBJ1-5; D is unclear. Trimming removed 5 bases at V and 6 bases at J, with 5 bases between. CDR1 LGHNT and CDR2 FRNRAP come from the germline V gene. There are 11 residues in the CDR3.

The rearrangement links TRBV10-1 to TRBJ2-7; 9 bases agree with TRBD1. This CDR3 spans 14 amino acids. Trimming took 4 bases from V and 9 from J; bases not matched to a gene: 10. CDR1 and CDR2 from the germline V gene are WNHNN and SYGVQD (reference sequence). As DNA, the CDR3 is TGCGCCAGCAGTGGGAGCACAGGGGGCGCTGCGCAGTACGTC. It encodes CASSGSTGGAAQYV.

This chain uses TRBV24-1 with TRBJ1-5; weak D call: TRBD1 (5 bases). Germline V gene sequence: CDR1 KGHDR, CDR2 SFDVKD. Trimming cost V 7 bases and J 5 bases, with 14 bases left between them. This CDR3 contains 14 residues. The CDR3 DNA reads TGTGCCACCAGCGGGGCGAGCCCGGATCAGCCCCAGCATTTT. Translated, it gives CATSGASPDQPQHF.

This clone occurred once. CDR3 nucleotide sequence: TGCGCCAGCAGCTTGACTAGCGGGGGATCCTACGAGCAGTACTTC. Translating gives CASSLTSGGSYEQYF. V and J are TRBV5-1 and TRBJ2-7; 11 nucleotides align to TRBD2. Germline V gene sequence: CDR1 SGHRS, CDR2 YFSETQ. The CDR3 totals 15 residues. Trimming at V came to 1 base and at J to 1 base, leaving 1 base not matched to a gene.

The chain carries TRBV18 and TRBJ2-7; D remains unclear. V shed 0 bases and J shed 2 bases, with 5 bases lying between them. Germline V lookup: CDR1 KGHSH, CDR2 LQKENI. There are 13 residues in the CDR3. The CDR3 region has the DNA TGTGCCAGCTCACCACCGGAAACCTACGAGCAGTACTTC. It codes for CASSPPETYEQYF.

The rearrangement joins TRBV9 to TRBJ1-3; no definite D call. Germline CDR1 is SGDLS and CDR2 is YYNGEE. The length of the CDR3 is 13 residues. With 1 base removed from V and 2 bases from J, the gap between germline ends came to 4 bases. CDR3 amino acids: CASSVSPGNTIYF. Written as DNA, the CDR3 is TGTGCCAGCAGCGTATCGCCTGGAAACACCATATATTTT. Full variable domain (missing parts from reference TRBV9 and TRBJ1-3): DSGVTQTPKHLITATGQRVTLRCSPRSGDLSVYWYQQSLDQGLQFLIQYYNGEERAKGNILERFSAQQFPDLHSELNLSSLELGDSALYFCASSVSPGNTIYFGEGSWLTVV.

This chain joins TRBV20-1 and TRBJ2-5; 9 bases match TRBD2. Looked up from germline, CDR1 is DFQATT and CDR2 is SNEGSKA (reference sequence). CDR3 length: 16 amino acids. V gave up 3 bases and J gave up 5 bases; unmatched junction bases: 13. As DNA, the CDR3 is TGCAGTGCTAGTCGGGAGGGGCGGCGGGGGGGTGAGACCCAGTACTTC. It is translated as CSASREGRRGGETQYF.

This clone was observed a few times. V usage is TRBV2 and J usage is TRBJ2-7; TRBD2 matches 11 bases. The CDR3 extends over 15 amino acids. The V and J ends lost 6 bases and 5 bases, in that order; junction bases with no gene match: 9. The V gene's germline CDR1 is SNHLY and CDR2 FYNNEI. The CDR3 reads CASSGGTSGTDEQYV. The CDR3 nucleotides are TGTGCCAGCAGCGGCGGGACTAGCGGAACTGACGAGCAGTACGTC.

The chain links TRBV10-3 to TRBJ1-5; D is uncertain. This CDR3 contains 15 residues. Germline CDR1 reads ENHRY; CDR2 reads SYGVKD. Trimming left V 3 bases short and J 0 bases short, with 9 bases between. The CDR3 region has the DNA TGTGCCATCAGTGATGGGGTAGATAGCAATCAGCCCCAGCATTTT. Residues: CAISDGVDSNQPQHF.

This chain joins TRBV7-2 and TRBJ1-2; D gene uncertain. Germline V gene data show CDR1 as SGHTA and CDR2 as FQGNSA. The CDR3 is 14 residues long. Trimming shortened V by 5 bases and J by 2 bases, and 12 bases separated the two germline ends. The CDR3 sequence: CASSQEATNYGYTF. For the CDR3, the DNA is TGTGCCAGCAGCCAGGAGGCGACGAACTATGGCTACACCTTC.

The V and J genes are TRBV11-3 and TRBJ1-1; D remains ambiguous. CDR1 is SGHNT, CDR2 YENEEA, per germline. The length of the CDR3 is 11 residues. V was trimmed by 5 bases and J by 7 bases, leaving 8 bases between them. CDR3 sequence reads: CASSKRNEAFF. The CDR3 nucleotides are TGTGCCAGCAGCAAGCGGAATGAAGCTTTCTTT. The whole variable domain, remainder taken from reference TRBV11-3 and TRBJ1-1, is EAGVVQSPRYKIIEKKQPVAFWCNPISGHNTLYWYLQNLGQGPELLIRYENEEAVDDSQLPKDRFSAERLKGVDSTLKIQPAELGDSAVYLCASSKRNEAFFGQGTRLTVV.

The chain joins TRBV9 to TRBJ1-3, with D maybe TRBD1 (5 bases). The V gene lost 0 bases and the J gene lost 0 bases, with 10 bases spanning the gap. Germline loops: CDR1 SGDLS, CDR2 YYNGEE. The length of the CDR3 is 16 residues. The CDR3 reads CASSVESGRSGNTIYF. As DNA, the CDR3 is TGTGCCAGCAGCGTAGAGTCAGGGCGCTCTGGAAACACCATATATTTT. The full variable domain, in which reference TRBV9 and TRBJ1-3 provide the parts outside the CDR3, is DSGVTQTPKHLITATGQRVTLRCSPRSGDLSVYWYQQSLDQGLQFLIQYYNGEERAKGNILERFSAQQFPDLHSELNLSSLELGDSALYFCASSVESGRSGNTIYFGEGSWLTVV.

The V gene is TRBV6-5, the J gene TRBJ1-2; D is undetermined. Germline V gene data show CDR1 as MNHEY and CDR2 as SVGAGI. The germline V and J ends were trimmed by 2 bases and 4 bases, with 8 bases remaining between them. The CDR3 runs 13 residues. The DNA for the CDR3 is TGTGCCAGCAGTTACGCAGCCTCCTATGGCTACACCTTC. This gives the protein CASSYAASYGYTF.

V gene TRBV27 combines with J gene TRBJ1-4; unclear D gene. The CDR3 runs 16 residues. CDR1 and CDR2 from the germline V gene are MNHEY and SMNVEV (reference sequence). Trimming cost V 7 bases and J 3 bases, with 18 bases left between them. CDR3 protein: CASKKSWTAANEKLFF. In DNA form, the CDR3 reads TGTGCCAGCAAAAAATCGTGGACGGCCGCTAATGAAAAACTGTTTTTT.

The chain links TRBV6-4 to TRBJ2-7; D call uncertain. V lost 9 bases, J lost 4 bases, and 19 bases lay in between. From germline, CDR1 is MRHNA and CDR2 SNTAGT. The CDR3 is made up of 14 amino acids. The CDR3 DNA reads TGTGCCAGAGACCTACGGGTCAGACCTTACGAGCAGTACTTC. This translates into CARDLRVRPYEQYF.

The CDR3 spells CASSYGPTQYF. CDR3 bases: TGTGCCAGCAGTTACGGCCCGACCCAGTACTTC. V and J are TRBV6-2 or TRBV6-3 and TRBJ2-5; no clear D gene. The V gene's germline CDR1 is MNHEY and CDR2 SVGEGT. The germline V and J ends were trimmed by 2 bases and 7 bases, with 5 bases remaining between them. There are 11 residues in the CDR3.

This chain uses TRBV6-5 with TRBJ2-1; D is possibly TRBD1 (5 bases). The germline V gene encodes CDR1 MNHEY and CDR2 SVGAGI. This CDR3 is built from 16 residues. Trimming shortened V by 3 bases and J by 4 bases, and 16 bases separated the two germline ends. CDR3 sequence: CASSYSDTTQYNEQFF. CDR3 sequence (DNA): TGTGCCAGCAGTTATTCGGACACGACTCAATACAATGAGCAGTTCTTC.

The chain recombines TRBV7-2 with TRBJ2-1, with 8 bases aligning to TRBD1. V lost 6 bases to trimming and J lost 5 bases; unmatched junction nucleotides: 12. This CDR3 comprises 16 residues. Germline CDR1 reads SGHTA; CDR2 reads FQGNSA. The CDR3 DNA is TGTGCCAGCAGAGCCCAGGGGGCGCGGTCCCACAATGAGCAGTTCTTC. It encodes CASRAQGARSHNEQFF.